Listed here are 27 T cell receptor beta chains from one sample, sequenced in a study of cytomegalovirus exposure and HLA in healthy donors. PCR amplification relied on 60 Vbeta primers (plus 13 Jbeta primers). Profiling relied on immunoSEQ multiplex PCR, and the TCRdb table lists in-frame clones only, not all of them. This table holds roughly 140,000 clones, 70% to 80% found once. Material for sequencing was PBMCs. The source of these receptors is a human donor in good health.

Note on this clone: The same CDR3 arises from other DNA sequences in this sample as well. This rearrangement joins TRBV5-1 to TRBJ2-3, with TRBD2 identical over 11 bases. Trimming cost V 3 bases and J 2 bases; bases outside gene matches: 5. The length of the CDR3 is 16 residues. CDR1 and CDR2 from the germline V gene are SGHRS and YFSETQ. The CDR3, as DNA: TGCGCCAGCAGCTCCGGACTAGCGGGTGACACAGATACGCAGTATTTT. Translated, it gives CASSSGLAGDTDTQYF.

This sequence joins TRBV5-1 and TRBJ1-2; D unclear. Germline V gene lookup returns CDR1 SGHRS and CDR2 YFSETQ. With 0 bases removed from V and 3 bases from J, the gap between germline ends came to 9 bases. The length of the CDR3 is 14 residues. This chain's CDR3 is CASSLAGADYGYTF. The CDR3 bases are TGCGCCAGCAGCTTGGCGGGAGCTGACTATGGCTACACCTTC.

The V gene is TRBV5-8, the J gene TRBJ1-2, with 7 bases that match TRBD1. Germline CDR1 and CDR2: SGHTS and YDEGEE. The CDR3 covers 17 residues. J gave up 3 bases and V 0 bases, and 11 bases lay outside the gene matches. The CDR3 coding sequence is TGTGCCAGCAGCTTGGATCTTAGGGGGCTTGGAGACTATGGCTACACCTTC. Translated, it gives CASSLDLRGLGDYGYTF.

There are a few counts of this clone. The chain carries TRBV12-5 and TRBJ1-4, with D possibly TRBD1 on 5 matching bases. Trimming pared 7 bases from V and 4 bases from J, leaving 19 bases between. Per the germline V gene, CDR1 is LGHNT and CDR2 is FRNRAP. This CDR3 comprises 16 residues. The CDR3 is CASETQKTVDNEKLFF. CDR3 DNA sequence: TGTGCTAGTGAGACCCAGAAGACAGTAGATAATGAAAAACTGTTTTTT.

This chain joins TRBV29-1 and TRBJ2-1; 7 bases fit TRBD2. Per the germline V gene, CDR1 is SQVTM and CDR2 is ANQGSEA. V gave up 6 bases and J gave up 10 bases; unmatched junction bases: 9. The CDR3 extends over 12 amino acids. CDR3 nucleotide sequence: TGCAGCGTACCCTGGGGGGGGGACGAGCAGTTCTTC. Translated: CSVPWGGDEQFF.

This chain links TRBV27 with TRBJ2-5; 9 nucleotides agree with TRBD1. V gave up 6 bases and J gave up 7 bases; unmatched junction bases: 9. The CDR3 totals 14 residues. Per the germline V gene, CDR1 is MNHEY and CDR2 is SMNVEV (reference sequence). CDR3 nucleotides: TGTGCCAGCAGCAGGGACAGGGCATTAGGGACCCAGTACTTC. Its translation is CASSRDRALGTQYF.

This chain joins TRBV19 and TRBJ1-2, with no clear D. Trimming pared 0 bases from V and 5 bases from J, leaving 10 bases between. Germline CDR1 and CDR2: LNHDA and SQIVND (reference sequence). This CDR3 contains 14 residues. The CDR3 sequence: CASSIDRTDYGYTF. Here the CDR3 DNA reads TGTGCCAGTAGTATAGATCGAACAGATTATGGCTACACCTTC.

The chain couples TRBV7-2 to TRBJ2-7; 9 bases map to TRBD2. Germline V gene data show CDR1 as SGHTA and CDR2 as FQGNSA. The CDR3 sequence is 15 residues long. J was trimmed by 2 bases and V by 5 bases; bases with no gene match: 7. The DNA of the CDR3 is TGTGCCAGCAGCCCCCAGGCGGGAGGGCCCTACGAGCAGTACTTC. Translated: CASSPQAGGPYEQYF.

The CDR3 loop is CASSHPGLGHPGELFF. DNA of the CDR3: TGTGCCAGCAGCCATCCAGGGCTCGGACACCCCGGGGAGCTGTTTTTT. V and J are TRBV4-2 and TRBJ2-2; possible D gene TRBD1, 5 bases. This CDR3 region has 16 residues. CDR1 and CDR2 from the germline V gene are LGHNA and YNFKEQ. The V and J ends lost 3 bases and 6 bases respectively, with 17 bases between them.

The chain joins TRBV28 to TRBJ2-5; 11 bases match TRBD2. Judging by the DNA end, TRBJ2-7 fits better; the J call may be wrong. CDR3 length: 19 residues. The germline CDR1 and CDR2 sequences are MDHEN and SYDVKM. The CDR3 region has the DNA TGTGCCAGCGGGGGGTTTTTAGTAGCGGGAGGGCCCGGGGGGTACGAGCAGTACTTC. Protein product: CASGGFLVAGGPGGYEQYF.

The rearrangement links TRBV9 to TRBJ1-4; 8 nucleotides align to TRBD1. The germline V gene encodes CDR1 SGDLS and CDR2 YYNGEE. There are 15 residues in the CDR3. With V trimmed by 3 bases and J by 8 bases, 9 bases remained unmatched. The CDR3 sequence is CASSGGRTGLEKLFF. The DNA of the CDR3 is TGTGCCAGCAGCGGAGGTCGGACAGGGCTAGAAAAACTGTTTTTT.

In its sample, this clone was seen once. This chain links TRBV10-2 with TRBJ1-2, with D unresolved. The CDR3 sequence is 14 residues long. Germline lookup yields CDR1 WSHSY and CDR2 SAAADI. Trimming removed 1 base from V and 6 bases from J, with 12 bases in between. DNA for the CDR3: TGCGCCAGCAGTGAGTACAGAGCTGCGAATGGCTACACCTTC. This encodes CASSEYRAANGYTF.

In its sample, this clone was seen once. This chain uses TRBV5-8 with TRBJ1-5, with unresolved D. Germline CDR1 is SGHTS and CDR2 is YDEGEE. The CDR3 consists of 17 residues. Trimming took off 0 bases at V and 0 bases at J, with 13 bases between the two ends. The CDR3 loop is CASSLVNWAYSNQPQHF. For the CDR3, the DNA is TGTGCCAGCAGCTTGGTTAACTGGGCTTATAGCAATCAGCCCCAGCATTTT.

The J gene is TRBJ2-7, the V gene TRBV27; 9 bases are shared with TRBD2. From germline, CDR1 is MNHEY and CDR2 SMNVEV (reference sequence). Trimming cost V 2 bases and J 7 bases; bases outside gene matches: 6. The CDR3 is made up of 14 amino acids. CDR3 amino acids: CASSLAGGFGEQYF. The DNA of the CDR3 is TGTGCCAGCAGTTTAGCGGGAGGGTTCGGAGAGCAGTACTTC.

The sample holds a few counts of this clone. The rearrangement joins TRBV18 to TRBJ1-4; no definite D call. V was pared by 3 bases and J by 5 bases, with 7 bases between. CDR3 length: 13 amino acids. CDR1 is KGHSH and CDR2 is LQKENI in the germline V gene. The CDR3 DNA follows: TGTGCCAGCTCACCGGCGGGGAATGAAAAACTGTTTTTT. This gives the protein CASSPAGNEKLFF.

The chain has TRBV10-3 and TRBJ1-5; perhaps TRBD1 as D (5 bases). Trimming left V 1 base short and J 9 bases short, with 13 bases between. The CDR3 has 14 residues. From germline, CDR1 is ENHRY and CDR2 SYGVKD. As DNA, the CDR3 is TGTGCCATCAGTGAGTTGGGAGGGGCTGGGCCCCAGCATTTT. It codes for CAISELGGAGPQHF.

This clone has a single count. V gene TRBV5-8 combines with J gene TRBJ1-4; a possible D gene is TRBD1 (6 bases). This CDR3 comprises 16 residues. Germline CDR1 reads SGHTS; CDR2 reads YDEGEE. The V gene lost 5 bases and the J gene lost 6 bases, with 20 bases spanning the gap. CDR3 residues: CASSLPRDISYEKLFF. Here the CDR3 DNA reads TGTGCCAGCAGTCTACCCCGGGACATATCTTATGAAAAACTGTTTTTT.

The chain joins TRBV6-6 to TRBJ1-1; no clear D. The V end lost 5 bases, the J end lost 0 bases, and 10 bases lay between the germline ends. This CDR3 is built from 14 residues. Germline V CDR1 and CDR2: MNHNY, SVGAGI (reference sequence). CDR3 sequence: CASSPIFMNTEAFF. The CDR3 DNA is TGTGCCAGCAGTCCTATCTTCATGAACACTGAAGCTTTCTTT.

The chain joins TRBV6-5 to TRBJ1-1; 7 positions match TRBD1. The CDR3 is 14 residues long. Losses at the gene ends were 2 bases for V and 11 bases for J; bases not matched to a gene: 11. The germline V gene encodes CDR1 MNHEY and CDR2 SVGAGI. The CDR3 loop reads CASSYRDSSFGAFF. CDR3 DNA sequence: TGTGCCAGCAGTTACCGGGACAGCTCTTTCGGGGCTTTCTTT.

As DNA, the CDR3 is TGTGCCAGCAGCCCAAGGACTAGCGGTGCGGATACGCAGTATTTT. It encodes CASSPRTSGADTQYF. This rearrangement joins TRBV27 to TRBJ2-3, with 10 bases matching TRBD2. The length of the CDR3 is 15 residues. Per germline, CDR1 MNHEY and CDR2 SMNVEV (reference sequence). V lost 6 bases, J lost 6 bases, and 9 bases stayed unmatched.

The chain joins TRBV11-2 to TRBJ2-1; 8 bases are a match to TRBD1. The length of the CDR3 is 14 residues. Germline CDR1 is SGHAT and CDR2 is FQNNGV. With V trimmed by 6 bases and J by 4 bases, 5 bases remained unmatched. The CDR3 protein is CASRVGQDYNEQFF. CDR3 coding DNA: TGTGCCAGCAGGGTGGGACAGGATTACAATGAGCAGTTCTTC.

This chain uses TRBV7-7 with TRBJ2-5, with 9 bases identical to TRBD1. V gave up 4 bases and J gave up 5 bases; unmatched junction bases: 14. The V gene's germline CDR1 is SSHAT and CDR2 FNYEAQ (reference sequence). The CDR3 extends over 17 amino acids. The CDR3 DNA reads as TGTGCCAGCAGCTCCGAACTTGGACAGGGGAGTAAGGAGACCCAGTACTTC. Amino acid sequence: CASSSELGQGSKETQYF.

This clone was counted a few times. This chain uses TRBV19 with TRBJ1-2, with unresolved D. Germline CDR1 is LNHDA and CDR2 is SQIVND (reference sequence). This CDR3 contains 12 residues. V gave up 3 bases and J gave up 6 bases, with 8 bases separating them. The DNA for the CDR3 is TGTGCCAGTAGTATTAGTTTCCATGGCTACACCTTC. Translated: CASSISFHGYTF.

The chain joins TRBV28 to TRBJ2-1; D possibly corresponds to TRBD1 (6 bases). Germline CDR1 MDHEN, CDR2 SYDVKM. The V end was cut by 4 bases, the J end by 7 bases, with 20 bases between. CDR3 length equals 16 residues. CDR3 sequence reads: CASSSPATGWWNEQFF. The CDR3 bases are TGTGCCAGCAGTTCCCCCGCAACAGGGTGGTGGAATGAGCAGTTCTTC.

The chain joins TRBV12-5 to TRBJ1-2; TRBD1 matches at 10 bases. Trimming removed 8 bases from V and 4 bases from J; junction bases left unmatched: 7. Germline V CDR1 and CDR2: LGHNT, FRNRAP. The CDR3 spans 14 residues. CDR3 in amino acids: CASRRTGGVYGYTF. In DNA form, the CDR3 reads TGTGCTAGTAGACGGACAGGGGGAGTCTATGGCTACACCTTC.

This clone was observed a handful of times. DNA of the CDR3: TGCGCCAGCAGCCAACTAGCGGGAAGGACCGCGAACACCGGGGAGCTGTTTTTT. It encodes CASSQLAGRTANTGELFF. The J gene is TRBJ2-2, the V gene TRBV4-3; 9 nucleotides match TRBD2. V lost 2 bases to trimming and J lost 0 bases; unmatched junction nucleotides: 7. The CDR3 is 18 amino acids. The germline V gene has CDR1 LGHNA and CDR2 YSLEER.

This sequence joins TRBV5-3 and TRBJ2-4, with TRBD2 matching 9 bases. TRBV5-3 is an ORF; its function is uncertain. J gave up 11 bases and V 4 bases, and 4 bases lay outside the gene matches. This CDR3 is built from 12 residues. As DNA, the CDR3 is TGTGCCAGAAGCGCCGGGACTAGCCTTCAGTACTTC. It specifies CARSAGTSLQYF.